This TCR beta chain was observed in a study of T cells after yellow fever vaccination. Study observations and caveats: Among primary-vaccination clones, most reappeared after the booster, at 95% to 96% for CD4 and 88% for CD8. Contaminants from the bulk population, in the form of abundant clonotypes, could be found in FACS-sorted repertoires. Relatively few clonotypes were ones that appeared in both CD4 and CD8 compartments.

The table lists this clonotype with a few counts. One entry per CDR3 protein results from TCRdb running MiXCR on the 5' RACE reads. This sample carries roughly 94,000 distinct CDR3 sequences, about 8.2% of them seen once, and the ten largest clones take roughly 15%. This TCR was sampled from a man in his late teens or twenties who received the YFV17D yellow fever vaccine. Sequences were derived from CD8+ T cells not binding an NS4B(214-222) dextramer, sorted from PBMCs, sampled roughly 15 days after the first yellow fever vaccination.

The CDR3: CASSLGMMKTGYQPQHF. The DNA for the CDR3 is TGTGCCAGCAGCTTGGGTATGATGAAAACAGGGTATCAGCCCCAGCATTTT. The chain carries TRBV5-5 and TRBJ1-5, with D maybe TRBD1 (6 bases). This CDR3 has 17 residues. Germline values: CDR1 SGHKS, CDR2 YYEKEE (reference sequence). V was pared by 0 bases and J by 5 bases, with 18 bases between.